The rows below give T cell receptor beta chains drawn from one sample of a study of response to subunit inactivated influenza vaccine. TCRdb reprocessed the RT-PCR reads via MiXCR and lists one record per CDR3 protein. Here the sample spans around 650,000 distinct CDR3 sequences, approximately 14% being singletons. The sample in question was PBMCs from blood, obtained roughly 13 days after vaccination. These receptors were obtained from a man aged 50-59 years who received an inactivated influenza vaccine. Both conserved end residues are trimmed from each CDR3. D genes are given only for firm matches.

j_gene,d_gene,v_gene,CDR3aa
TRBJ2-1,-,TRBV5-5,ASSPLGLASYNEQF
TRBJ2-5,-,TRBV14,ASSRGSRETQY
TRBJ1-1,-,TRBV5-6,ASSPRWGATEAF
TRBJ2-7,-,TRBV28,ASTLGVDYEQY
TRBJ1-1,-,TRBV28,ASRLAGRDTEAF
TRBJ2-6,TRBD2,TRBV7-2,ASSLRLAGGTGANVLT
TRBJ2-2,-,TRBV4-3,ASSADVDGELF
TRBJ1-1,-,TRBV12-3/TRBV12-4,ASSFGMNTEAF
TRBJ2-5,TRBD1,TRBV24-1,ATGGTGQETQY
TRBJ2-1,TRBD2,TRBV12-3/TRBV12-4,ASSFPSGRPHEQF
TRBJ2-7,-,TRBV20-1,SARGLPKGEQY
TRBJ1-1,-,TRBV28,ASRSDSMNTEAF
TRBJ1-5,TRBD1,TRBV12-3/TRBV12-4,ASSVQGGNNQPQH
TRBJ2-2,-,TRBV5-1,ASSFQGQQGGELF
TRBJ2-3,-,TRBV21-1,ASSRKRGNTDTQY
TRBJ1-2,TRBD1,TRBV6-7,ASPGQDYGYT
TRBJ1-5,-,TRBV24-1,ATSDSGASLQH